The present T cell receptor beta chain was sequenced within a study of identical twins. V shed 1 base and J 5 bases; nucleotides not matched to a gene: 14. The CDR3 is made up of 17 amino acids. Germline V gene sequence: CDR1 KGHSH, CDR2 LQKENI. Whole-study results and caveats: Out-of-frame alpha sequences common to twins exhibited an excess of low generation probability.

The authors used template switching to add a universal primer site and gave cDNA unique molecular identifiers. TCRdb passed the 5' RACE reads through MiXCR, listing each CDR3 protein once. The sample records roughly 770,000 distinct CDR3 sequences, around a sixth being singletons. This clonotype was picked up many times. No antigen is known for it. These data were likewise used in another study, on T cells expressing NK-cell markers. Per that paper: In about six donors, dominant CD3+CD56+NKG2C+ clonotypes ranked among the top 10 CD8+ clonotypes. Expanded clones of NKG2C+ T cells had an unclear HCMV specificity.

The sample was PBMCs. The source of this sequence is a woman under 30 in good health. The chain has TRBV18 and TRBJ2-7, with 7 bases identical to TRBD2. DNA for the CDR3: TGTGCCAGCTCACCACGAACTAGCGCCCTCCTACGGGACGAGCAGTACTTC. It codes for CASSPRTSALLRDEQYF. Complete variable domain (other parts from reference TRBV18 and TRBJ2-7): NAGVMQNPRHLVRRRGQEARLRCSPMKGHSHVYWYRQLPEEGLKFMVYLQKENIIDESGMPKERFSAEFPKEGPSILRIQQVVRGDSAAYFCASSPRTSALLRDEQYFGPGTRLTVT.